This paragraph covers one T cell receptor beta chain sequence. Antigen: not known. Generated by immunoSEQ multiplex PCR, the TCRdb table keeps only in-frame clones and is missing some. The sample holds 43,000 or so clones, roughly 86% seen once. This specimen belongs to a study of OX40 agonist ivuxolimab in advanced cancers. Study-wide context: Patients received the agonistic anti-OX40 (CD134) antibody ivuxolimab.

General study results and limits: Both blood CD4+ and CD8+ T cells showed clonal growth by week 6 at 0.1 to 3.0 mg/kg. The study found that CD8+ T cells averaged more expanded clones than CD4+.

Germline V lookup: CDR1 SEHNR, CDR2 FQNEAQ (reference sequence). The CDR3 has 15 amino acids. With V trimmed by 0 bases and J by 4 bases, 5 bases remained unmatched. Sequencing used CD4+ or CD8+ T cells sorted from blood, obtained in a trial of the OX40 agonist ivuxolimab. This TCR was recovered from an adult with an advanced solid tumor such as melanoma, head and neck, liver or kidney cancer. The chain has TRBV7-9 and TRBJ1-2, with TRBD1 matching 7 bases. CDR3 sequence: CASSLAGQATYGYTF. CDR3 coding DNA: TGTGCCAGCAGCTTAGCCGGACAGGCGACCTATGGCTACACCTTC.